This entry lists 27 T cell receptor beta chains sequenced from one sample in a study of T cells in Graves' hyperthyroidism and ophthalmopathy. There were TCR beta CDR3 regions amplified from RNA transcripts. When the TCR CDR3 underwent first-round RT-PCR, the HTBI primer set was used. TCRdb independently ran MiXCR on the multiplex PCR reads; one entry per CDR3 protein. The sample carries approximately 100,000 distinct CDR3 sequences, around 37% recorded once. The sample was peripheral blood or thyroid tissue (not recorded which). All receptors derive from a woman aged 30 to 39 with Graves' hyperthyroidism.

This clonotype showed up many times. Here the CDR3 DNA reads TGTGCCAGCAGCCCGTTAGGACTAGGATCTTACGAGCAGTACTTC. This sequence encodes CASSPLGLGSYEQYF. The chain couples TRBV7-8 to TRBJ2-7, with TRBD2 matching over 7 bases. Unmatched junction bases numbered 11, after V lost 5 bases and J lost 4 bases. This CDR3 comprises 15 residues. Germline-derived CDR1 and CDR2 are SGHVS and FQNEAQ.

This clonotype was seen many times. CDR3 amino acids: CAISEGVSTDTQYF. The DNA of the CDR3 is TGTGCCATCAGTGAAGGGGTCAGCACAGATACGCAGTATTTT. The chain employs TRBV10-3 and TRBJ2-3, with D perhaps TRBD1 (5 bases). The germline V gene has CDR1 ENHRY and CDR2 SYGVKD. V lost 3 bases and J lost 0, with 7 bases in between. This CDR3 contains 14 residues.

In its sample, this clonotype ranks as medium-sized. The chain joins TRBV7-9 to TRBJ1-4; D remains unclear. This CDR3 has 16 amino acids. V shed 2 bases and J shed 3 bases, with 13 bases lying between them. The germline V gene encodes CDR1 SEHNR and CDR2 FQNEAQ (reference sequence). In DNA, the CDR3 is TGTGCCAGCAGCTTACAGAGTACTGCCGCTAATGAAAAACTGTTTTTT. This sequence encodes CASSLQSTAANEKLFF.

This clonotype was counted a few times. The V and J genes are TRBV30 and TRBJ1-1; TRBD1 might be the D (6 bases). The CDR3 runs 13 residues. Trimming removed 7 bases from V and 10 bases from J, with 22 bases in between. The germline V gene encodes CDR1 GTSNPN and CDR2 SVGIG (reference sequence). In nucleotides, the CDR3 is TGTGCCTCCCACAGGGAGGACCCCAGTGGAGCTTTCTTT. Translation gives CASHREDPSGAFF.

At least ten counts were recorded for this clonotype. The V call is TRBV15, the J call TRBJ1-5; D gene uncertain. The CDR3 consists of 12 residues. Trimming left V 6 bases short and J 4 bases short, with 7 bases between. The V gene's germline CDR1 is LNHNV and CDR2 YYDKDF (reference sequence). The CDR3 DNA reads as TGTGCCACCAGATACAGTAATCAGCCCCAGCATTTT. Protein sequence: CATRYSNQPQHF.

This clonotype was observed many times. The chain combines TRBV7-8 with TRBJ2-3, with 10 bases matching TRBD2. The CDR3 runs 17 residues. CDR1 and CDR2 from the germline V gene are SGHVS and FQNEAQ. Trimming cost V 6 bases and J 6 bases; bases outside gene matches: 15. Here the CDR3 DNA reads TGTGCCAGCAGGTTAATCCCGGGACTAGCGCGATGGGATACGCAGTATTTT. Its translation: CASRLIPGLARWDTQYF. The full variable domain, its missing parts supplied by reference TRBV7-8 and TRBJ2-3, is GAGVSQSPRYKVAKRGQDVALRCDPISGHVSLFWYQQALGQGPEFLTYFQNEAQLDKSGLPSDRFFAERPEGSVSTLKIQRTQQEDSAVYLCASRLIPGLARWDTQYFGPGTRLTVL.

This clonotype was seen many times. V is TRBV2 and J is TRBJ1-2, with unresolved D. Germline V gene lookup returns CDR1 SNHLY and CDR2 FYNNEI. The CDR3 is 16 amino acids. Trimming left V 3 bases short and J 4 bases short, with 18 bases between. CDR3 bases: TGTGCCAGCAGTGATGCATACAGTCTGCTCCTCTATGGCTACACCTTC. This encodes CASSDAYSLLLYGYTF.

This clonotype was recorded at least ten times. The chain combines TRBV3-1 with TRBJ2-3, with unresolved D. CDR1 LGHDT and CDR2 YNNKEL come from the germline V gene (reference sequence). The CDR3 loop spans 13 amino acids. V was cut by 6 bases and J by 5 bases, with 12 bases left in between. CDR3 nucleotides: TGTGCCAGCAGTTGGGGTTCGGGAGATACGCAGTATTTT. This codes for CASSWGSGDTQYF.

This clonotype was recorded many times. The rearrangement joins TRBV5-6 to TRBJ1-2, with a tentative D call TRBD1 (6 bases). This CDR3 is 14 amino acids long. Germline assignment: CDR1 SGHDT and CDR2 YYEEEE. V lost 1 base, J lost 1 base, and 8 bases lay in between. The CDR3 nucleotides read TGTGCCAGCAGCTTGAGGGGGTATAACTATGGCTACACCTTC. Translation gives CASSLRGYNYGYTF.

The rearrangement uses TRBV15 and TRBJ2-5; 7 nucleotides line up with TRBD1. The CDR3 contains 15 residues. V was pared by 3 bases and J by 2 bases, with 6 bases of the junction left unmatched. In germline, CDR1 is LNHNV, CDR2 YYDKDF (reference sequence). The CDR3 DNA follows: TGTGCCACCAGCAGTTACAGGACAGGTCAAGAGACCCAGTACTTC. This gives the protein CATSSYRTGQETQYF.

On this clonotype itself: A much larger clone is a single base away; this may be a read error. The CDR3 nucleotides are TGTGCCAGCAGTTCACCGGGACGAGACTCCTACGAGCAGTACTTC. Residues: CASSSPGRDSYEQYF. The chain has TRBV28 and TRBJ2-7; D may match TRBD1 or TRBD2 (5 bases each). V was trimmed by 4 bases and J by 0 bases, leaving 13 bases between them. The CDR3 contains 15 residues. Germline CDR1 MDHEN, CDR2 SYDVKM. Looking up the rest from reference TRBV28 and TRBJ2-7 gives the full variable domain: DVKVTQSSRYLVKRTGEKVFLECVQDMDHENMFWYRQDPGLGLRLIYFSYDVKMKEKGDIPEGYSVSREKKERFSLILESASTNQTSMYLCASSSPGRDSYEQYFGPGTRLTVT.

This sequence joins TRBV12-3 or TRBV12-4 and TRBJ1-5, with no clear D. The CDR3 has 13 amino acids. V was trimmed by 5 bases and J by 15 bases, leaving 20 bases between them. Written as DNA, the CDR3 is TGTGCCAGCAGTGGTAAGAAGCGGACTAGCGGGCATTTT. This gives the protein CASSGKKRTSGHF.

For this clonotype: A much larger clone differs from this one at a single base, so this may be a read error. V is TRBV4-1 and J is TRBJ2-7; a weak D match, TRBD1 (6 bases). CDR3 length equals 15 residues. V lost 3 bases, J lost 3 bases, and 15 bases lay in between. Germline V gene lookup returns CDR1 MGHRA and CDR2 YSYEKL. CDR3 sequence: CASSQDRGRGYEQYF. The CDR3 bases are TGCGCCAGCAGCCAGGACCGGGGCAGGGGCTACGAGCAGTACTTC.

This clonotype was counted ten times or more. The CDR3 coding sequence is TGTGCCAGCAGGGTCGGGGAGACCCAGTACTTC. Its translation: CASRVGETQYF. V is TRBV2 and J is TRBJ2-5, with D unclear. This CDR3 is built from 11 residues. V gave up 6 bases and J gave up 5 bases, with 7 bases separating them. CDR1 and CDR2 (germline): SNHLY, FYNNEI.

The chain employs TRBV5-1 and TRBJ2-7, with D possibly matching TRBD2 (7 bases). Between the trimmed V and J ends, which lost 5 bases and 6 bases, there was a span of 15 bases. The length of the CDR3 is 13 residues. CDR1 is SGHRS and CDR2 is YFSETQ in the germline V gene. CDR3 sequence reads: CASSFWGGGEQYF. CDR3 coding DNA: TGCGCCAGCAGTTTTTGGGGGGGCGGCGAGCAGTACTTC.

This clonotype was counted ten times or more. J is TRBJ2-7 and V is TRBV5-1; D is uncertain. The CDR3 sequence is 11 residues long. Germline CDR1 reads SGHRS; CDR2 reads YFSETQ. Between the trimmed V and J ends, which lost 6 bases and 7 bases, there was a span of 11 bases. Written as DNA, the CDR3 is TGCGCCAGCACCCTGGACGGGGAGCAGTACTTC. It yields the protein CASTLDGEQYF.

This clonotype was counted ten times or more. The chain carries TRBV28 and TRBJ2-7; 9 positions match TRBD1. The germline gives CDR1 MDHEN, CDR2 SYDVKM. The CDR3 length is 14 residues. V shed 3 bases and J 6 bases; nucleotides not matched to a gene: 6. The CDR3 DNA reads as TGTGCCAGCAGTTTCAGGACAGGGGCGCCCGAGCAGTACTTC. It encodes CASSFRTGAPEQYF. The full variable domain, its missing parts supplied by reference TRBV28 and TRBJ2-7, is DVKVTQSSRYLVKRTGEKVFLECVQDMDHENMFWYRQDPGLGLRLIYFSYDVKMKEKGDIPEGYSVSREKKERFSLILESASTNQTSMYLCASSFRTGAPEQYFGPGTRLTVT.

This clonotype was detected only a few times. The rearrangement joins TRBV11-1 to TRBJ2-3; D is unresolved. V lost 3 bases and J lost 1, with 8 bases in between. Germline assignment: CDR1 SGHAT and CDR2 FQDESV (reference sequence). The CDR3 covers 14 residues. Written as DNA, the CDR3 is TGTGCCAGCAGCTTGGCTGGTCGCACAGATACGCAGTATTTT. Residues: CASSLAGRTDTQYF.

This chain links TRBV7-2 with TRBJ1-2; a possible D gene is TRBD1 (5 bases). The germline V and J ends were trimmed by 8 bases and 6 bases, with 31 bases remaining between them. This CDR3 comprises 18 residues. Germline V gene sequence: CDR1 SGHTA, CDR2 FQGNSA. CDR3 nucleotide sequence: TGTGCCAGCTCTCCCCAATCATTCGGGGGAGCGAATACTGATGGCTACACCTTC. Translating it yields CASSPQSFGGANTDGYTF.

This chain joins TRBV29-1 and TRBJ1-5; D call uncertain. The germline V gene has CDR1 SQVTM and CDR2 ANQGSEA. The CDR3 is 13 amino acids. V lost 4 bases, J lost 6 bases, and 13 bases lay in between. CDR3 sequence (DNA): TGCAGCGTTGCCGGGAGCAGGAGTCAGCCCCAGCATTTT. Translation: CSVAGSRSQPQHF.

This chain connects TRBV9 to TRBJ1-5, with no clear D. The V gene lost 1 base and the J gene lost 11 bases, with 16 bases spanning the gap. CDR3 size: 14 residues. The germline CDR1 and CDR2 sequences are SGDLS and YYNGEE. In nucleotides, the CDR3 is TGTGCCAGCAGCGTAACAGCGGGTGAAGAGACCCAGCATTTT. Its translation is CASSVTAGEETQHF.

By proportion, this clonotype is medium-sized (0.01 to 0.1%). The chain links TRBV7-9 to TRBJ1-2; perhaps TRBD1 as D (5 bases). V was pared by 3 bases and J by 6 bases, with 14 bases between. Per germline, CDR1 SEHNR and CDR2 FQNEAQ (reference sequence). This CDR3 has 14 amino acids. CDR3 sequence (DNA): TGTGCCAGCAGCTTGGCTATAAGGGGCGATGGCTACACCTTC. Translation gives CASSLAIRGDGYTF.

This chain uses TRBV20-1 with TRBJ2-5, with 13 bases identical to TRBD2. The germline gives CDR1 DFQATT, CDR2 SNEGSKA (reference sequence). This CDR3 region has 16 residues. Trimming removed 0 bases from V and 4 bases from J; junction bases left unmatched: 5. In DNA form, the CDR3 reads TGCAGTGCTAGAGATGGAACTAGCGGGAGGGCAGAGACCCAGTACTTC. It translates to CSARDGTSGRAETQYF.

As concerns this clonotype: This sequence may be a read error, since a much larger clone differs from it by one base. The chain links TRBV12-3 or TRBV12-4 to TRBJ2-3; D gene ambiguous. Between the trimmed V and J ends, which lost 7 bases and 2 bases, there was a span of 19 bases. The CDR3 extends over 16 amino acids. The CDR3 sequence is CASTLLGHAPTDTQYF. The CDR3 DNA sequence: TGTGCCAGCACCCTCCTGGGCCACGCCCCCACAGATACGCAGTATTTT.

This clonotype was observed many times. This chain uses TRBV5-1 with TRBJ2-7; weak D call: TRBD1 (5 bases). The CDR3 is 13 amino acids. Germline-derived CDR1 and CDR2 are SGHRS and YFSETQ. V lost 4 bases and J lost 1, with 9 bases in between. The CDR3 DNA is TGCGCCAGCAGCCCAGGGCCTTCCTACGAGCAGTACTTC. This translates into CASSPGPSYEQYF.

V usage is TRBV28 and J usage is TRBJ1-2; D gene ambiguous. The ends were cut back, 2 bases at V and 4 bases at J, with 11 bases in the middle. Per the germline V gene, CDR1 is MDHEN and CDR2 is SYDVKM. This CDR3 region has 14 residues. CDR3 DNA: TGTGCCAGCAGTTTAGGGTTTAGCGTCTATGGCTACACCTTC. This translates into CASSLGFSVYGYTF.

DNA of the CDR3: TGTGCCACCAGCAGAGCGGGGATGACAGAGACCCAGTACTTC. It codes for CATSRAGMTETQYF. The chain joins TRBV15 to TRBJ2-5; TRBD2 is a possible D gene (5 bases). The CDR3 covers 14 residues. CDR1 and CDR2 (germline): LNHNV, YYDKDF (reference sequence). V lost 1 base and J lost 4, with 10 bases in between.